The 32 T cell receptor beta chains below all came from one sample that was sequenced in a study of Ad26.COV2.S vaccination and SARS-CoV-2 variants. Sequencing was performed with immunoSEQ multiplex PCR; in TCRdb, only in-frame clones are kept and a portion is missing. The table records approximately 340,000 clones, about 91% of them present only once. The sample here was peripheral blood, taken after recovery from COVID-19. Receptors originate from a human donor who had recovered from COVID-19.

This clone came up once. V is TRBV7-9 and J is TRBJ1-4; D call uncertain. Germline CDR1 and CDR2: SEHNR and FQNEAQ (reference sequence). This CDR3 has 15 amino acids. V shed 1 base and J shed 0 bases, with 6 bases lying between them. The CDR3 DNA reads as TGTGCCAGCAGCTTAGTACCTGCAACTAATGAAAAACTGTTTTTT. This gives the protein CASSLVPATNEKLFF.

The J gene is TRBJ1-6, the V gene TRBV9; D is unresolved. The CDR3 is 13 amino acids. Trimming removed 1 base from V and 9 bases from J, with 8 bases in between. Germline lookup yields CDR1 SGDLS and CDR2 YYNGEE. The DNA for the CDR3 is TGTGCCAGCAGCGTAAAGTCAGGTTCACCCCTCCACTTT. Protein product: CASSVKSGSPLHF. The full variable domain, in which reference TRBV9 and TRBJ1-6 provide the parts outside the CDR3, is DSGVTQTPKHLITATGQRVTLRCSPRSGDLSVYWYQQSLDQGLQFLIQYYNGEERAKGNILERFSAQQFPDLHSELNLSSLELGDSALYFCASSVKSGSPLHFGNGTRLTVT.

Of note for this clone: The sample carries other DNA sequences with the same CDR3. This chain connects TRBV5-1 to TRBJ2-3; unclear D gene. The germline V gene has CDR1 SGHRS and CDR2 YFSETQ. V was pared by 0 bases and J by 0 bases, with 8 bases between. CDR3 length: 15 residues. The CDR3 here is CASSLGGRSTDTQYF. In DNA form, the CDR3 reads TGCGCCAGCAGCTTGGGAGGCAGAAGCACAGATACGCAGTATTTT.

On this clone itself: The same CDR3 arises from other DNA sequences in this sample as well. This rearrangement joins TRBV5-1 to TRBJ2-1, with D hard to call. The CDR3 is 15 residues long. CDR1 is SGHRS, CDR2 YFSETQ, per germline. V was shortened by 1 base and J by 0 bases, with 8 bases between the two germline ends. CDR3 bases: TGCGCCAGCAGCTTGTTGGCGAGCTCCTACAATGAGCAGTTCTTC. It yields the protein CASSLLASSYNEQFF.

This sequence joins TRBV9 and TRBJ1-5; D ambiguous. The CDR3 extends over 13 amino acids. Germline V gene lookup returns CDR1 SGDLS and CDR2 YYNGEE. Trimming took off 0 bases at V and 7 bases at J, with 8 bases between the two ends. In DNA form, the CDR3 reads TGTGCCAGCAGCGTAGCGTACGGCCAGCCCCAGCATTTT. This gives the protein CASSVAYGQPQHF.

For this clone: The sample holds other DNA sequences that translate to the same CDR3. CDR3 sequence (DNA): TGTGCCAGCAGCCAAGTAGGGGGCACTGAAGCTTTCTTT. It translates to CASSQVGGTEAFF. The rearrangement links TRBV14 to TRBJ1-1, with a possible D match to TRBD1 (6 bases). The V gene lost 1 base and the J gene lost 4 bases, with 7 bases spanning the gap. The germline gives CDR1 SGHDN, CDR2 FVKESK. The CDR3 length is 13 residues.

As concerns this clone: Other DNA sequences from this sample encode an identical CDR3 as well. This rearrangement joins TRBV7-9 to TRBJ2-5; the D is unclear. Germline CDR1 SEHNR, CDR2 FQNEAQ (reference sequence). CDR3 length: 13 amino acids. Between the trimmed V and J ends, which lost 1 base and 2 bases, there was a span of 5 bases. The CDR3 protein is CASSLGRQETQYF. The CDR3 DNA reads as TGTGCCAGCAGCTTAGGACGGCAAGAGACCCAGTACTTC.

The chain employs TRBV27 and TRBJ1-4; 9 bases align to TRBD1. Germline assignment: CDR1 MNHEY and CDR2 SMNVEV (reference sequence). The CDR3 is made up of 15 amino acids. The V gene end was trimmed by 5 bases and the J gene end by 8 bases; junction bases not matched to a gene: 9. The CDR3 protein is CASSVGTGFQEKLFF. In DNA, the CDR3 is TGTGCCAGCAGTGTTGGGACAGGGTTTCAAGAAAAACTGTTTTTT.

This chain uses TRBV6-6 with TRBJ2-2, with 13 nucleotides matching TRBD2. Germline V gene sequence: CDR1 MNHNY, CDR2 SVGAGI (reference sequence). Trimming removed 5 bases from V and 4 bases from J; junction bases left unmatched: 10. This CDR3 is built from 18 residues. This CDR3 reads CASSPGLAGAYGTGELFF. Written as DNA, the CDR3 is TGTGCCAGCAGTCCCGGACTAGCGGGGGCCTATGGCACCGGGGAGCTGTTTTTT.

The chain combines TRBV12-3 or TRBV12-4 with TRBJ2-3; D not resolved. V lost 5 bases to trimming and J lost 2 bases, with 8 bases between them. The CDR3 length is 13 residues. CDR3 loop: CASSDQDTDTQYF. CDR3 sequence (DNA): TGTGCCAGCAGTGACCAGGACACAGATACGCAGTATTTT.

Details on this clone: Other nucleotide sequences from this sample produce the same CDR3. The chain couples TRBV5-1 to TRBJ1-1, with 8 nucleotides matching TRBD1. CDR1 and CDR2 (germline): SGHRS, YFSETQ. This CDR3 has 14 amino acids. The ends lost 2 bases at V and 1 base at J; junction bases unmatched: 1. CDR3 in DNA: TGCGCCAGCAGCTTACAGGGGGGGAACACTGAAGCTTTCTTT. Protein sequence: CASSLQGGNTEAFF.

This chain uses TRBV7-9 with TRBJ2-1; D may be TRBD1 (5 bases). The CDR3 has 14 residues. Germline-derived CDR1 and CDR2 are SEHNR and FQNEAQ (reference sequence). Trimming cost V 5 bases and J 5 bases, with 13 bases left between them. The CDR3 nucleotides read TGTGCCAGCAGCCCAGGGATCTCACACAATGAGCAGTTCTTC. Protein product: CASSPGISHNEQFF. The full variable domain, its missing parts supplied by reference TRBV7-9 and TRBJ2-1, is DTGVSQNPRHKITKRGQNVTFRCDPISEHNRLYWYRQTLGQGPEFLTYFQNEAQLEKSRLLSDRFSAERPKGSFSTLEIQRTEQGDSAMYLCASSPGISHNEQFFGPGTRLTVL.

The V call is TRBV6-4, the J call TRBJ1-2, with 9 positions matching TRBD1. The V gene's germline CDR1 is MRHNA and CDR2 SNTAGT. The CDR3 loop spans 15 amino acids. J gave up 2 bases and V 4 bases, and 5 bases lay outside the gene matches. The CDR3 here is CASSARQGVNYGYTF. In DNA form, the CDR3 reads TGTGCCAGCAGTGCCAGACAGGGGGTAAACTATGGCTACACCTTC.

J is TRBJ2-7 and V is TRBV25-1; TRBD1 might be the D (6 bases). Germline V lookup: CDR1 MGHDK, CDR2 SYGVNS. Trimming took 10 bases from V and 4 from J, leaving 17 bases between them. This CDR3 is 13 amino acids long. CDR3 protein: CATLGQGTYEQYF. The CDR3 DNA reads as TGTGCCACCCTGGGGCAGGGGACGTACGAGCAGTACTTC.

This clone has just one count. V is TRBV6-4 and J is TRBJ2-5; 12 nucleotides match TRBD2. CDR1 is MRHNA and CDR2 is SNTAGT in the germline V gene. Trimming took 10 bases from V and 2 from J; bases not matched to a gene: 5. The CDR3 totals 14 residues. CDR3 bases: TGTGCCATACTAGCGGGGGGTCCTCAAGAGACCCAGTACTTC. Protein product: CAILAGGPQETQYF.

V is TRBV12-5 and J is TRBJ1-1; D is ambiguous. Between the trimmed V and J ends, which lost 8 bases and 1 base, there was a span of 5 bases. The CDR3 loop spans 11 amino acids. Germline CDR1 and CDR2: LGHNT and FRNRAP. The DNA of the CDR3 is TGTGCTAGTAAGGGGAACACTGAAGCTTTCTTT. Translating gives CASKGNTEAFF. Full variable domain (rest looked up from reference TRBV12-5 and TRBJ1-1): DARVTQTPRHKVTEMGQEVTMRCQPILGHNTVFWYRQTMMQGLELLAYFRNRAPLDDSGMPKDRFSAEMPDATLATLKIQPSEPRDSAVYFCASKGNTEAFFGQGTRLTVV.

The chain has TRBV7-2 and TRBJ2-7; a weak D match, TRBD1 (7 bases). The V end was cut by 5 bases, the J end by 3 bases, with 20 bases between. Germline V gene data show CDR1 as SGHTA and CDR2 as FQGNSA. The CDR3 contains 16 residues. The CDR3 loop reads CASSIPPGDRIYEQYF. CDR3 DNA: TGTGCCAGCAGCATCCCTCCGGGGGACAGAATCTACGAGCAGTACTTC.

The chain employs TRBV9 and TRBJ1-4, with 7 nucleotides matching TRBD1. The V gene's germline CDR1 is SGDLS and CDR2 YYNGEE. Trimming removed 4 bases from V and 3 bases from J; junction bases left unmatched: 3. The CDR3 has 14 amino acids. The CDR3 DNA reads TGTGCCAGCAGCCCGCAGGGGGCTAATGAAAAACTGTTTTTT. Protein product: CASSPQGANEKLFF.

V gene TRBV5-1 combines with J gene TRBJ1-4; D unclear. The germline gives CDR1 SGHRS, CDR2 YFSETQ. V was shortened by 0 bases and J by 6 bases, with 12 bases between the two germline ends. There are 15 residues in the CDR3. Here the CDR3 reads CASSLVSSGDEKLFF. The CDR3 nucleotides are TGCGCCAGCAGCTTGGTCTCCAGTGGTGATGAAAAACTGTTTTTT.

The genes are TRBV2 and TRBJ2-7; D gene uncertain. Trimming took off 6 bases at V and 3 bases at J, with 3 bases between the two ends. Germline V CDR1 and CDR2: SNHLY, FYNNEI. The CDR3 is made up of 10 amino acids. DNA for the CDR3: TGTGCCAGCAGGAGCTACGAGCAGTACTTC. It codes for CASRSYEQYF.

This clone was picked up one time. The V call is TRBV27, the J call TRBJ1-5; 7 bases agree with TRBD1. V shed 2 bases, J shed 6 bases, and the junction held 4 bases outside the gene matches. The CDR3 has 14 amino acids. Per germline, CDR1 MNHEY and CDR2 SMNVEV (reference sequence). The CDR3 coding sequence is TGTGCCAGCAGTTTAGGGAGGGGGCGTCAGCCCCAGCATTTT. The encoded protein is CASSLGRGRQPQHF.

The V call is TRBV7-9, the J call TRBJ2-3; either TRBD1 or TRBD2 may supply D (5 bases each). Germline CDR1 reads SEHNR; CDR2 reads FQNEAQ (reference sequence). V lost 0 bases, J lost 4 bases, and 17 bases lay in between. This CDR3 is 17 amino acids long. CDR3 sequence: CASSLASGTGNSDTQYF. Written as DNA, the CDR3 is TGTGCCAGCAGCTTAGCGAGTGGGACGGGGAATTCAGATACGCAGTATTTT.

The V call is TRBV3-1 (or the pseudogene TRBV3-2), the J call TRBJ2-3; D is perhaps TRBD2 (7 bases). The germline V gene encodes CDR1 LGHDT and CDR2 YNNKEL (reference sequence). The CDR3 consists of 14 residues. V dropped 2 bases and J dropped 6 bases, with 12 bases sitting between them. As DNA, the CDR3 is TGTGCCAGCAGCCAAAGGGGGGGAGGGGATACGCAGTATTTT. This sequence encodes CASSQRGGGDTQYF.

The genes are TRBV19 and TRBJ2-3; D is uncertain. Trimming removed 4 bases from V and 0 bases from J, with 14 bases in between. There are 16 residues in the CDR3. The germline CDR1 and CDR2 sequences are LNHDA and SQIVND (reference sequence). CDR3 residues: CASSSSGLGSTDTQYF. For the CDR3, the DNA is TGTGCCAGTAGTAGTTCGGGCTTAGGTAGCACAGATACGCAGTATTTT.

The chain links TRBV9 to TRBJ2-1, with 10 nucleotides matching TRBD1. CDR1 is SGDLS, CDR2 YYNGEE, per germline. The CDR3 sequence is 13 residues long. With 0 bases clipped from V and 9 bases from J, the junction kept 0 bases outside the gene matches. This CDR3 is CASSVGDRGEQFF. The CDR3 DNA reads as TGTGCCAGCAGCGTAGGGGACAGGGGTGAGCAGTTCTTC.

The chain recombines TRBV10-3 with TRBJ2-2; D tentatively fits TRBD1 or TRBD2 (5 bases each). From germline, CDR1 is ENHRY and CDR2 SYGVKD. The CDR3 length is 13 residues. Trimming removed 8 bases at V and 0 bases at J, with 7 bases between. CDR3 bases: TGTGCCATCGGGGGAACGAACACCGGGGAGCTGTTTTTT. Protein: CAIGGTNTGELFF.

This rearrangement joins TRBV4-2 to TRBJ1-2, with D perhaps matching TRBD1 (6 bases). The CDR3 runs 17 residues. V was trimmed by 3 bases and J by 6 bases, leaving 23 bases between them. CDR1 is LGHNA, CDR2 YNFKEQ, per germline. The DNA of the CDR3 is TGTGCCAGCAGCCACCCCCTATGGCGGACAGAAGGTCATGGCTACACCTTC. It encodes CASSHPLWRTEGHGYTF.

V gene TRBV4-1 combines with J gene TRBJ2-3; 11 nucleotides agree with TRBD2. The germline CDR1 and CDR2 sequences are MGHRA and YSYEKL. The CDR3 covers 15 residues. V lost 6 bases to trimming and J lost 0 bases; unmatched junction nucleotides: 2. The DNA of the CDR3 is TGCGCCAGCAGGATAGCGGGGGGGAGCACAGATACGCAGTATTTT. It specifies CASRIAGGSTDTQYF.

The chain combines TRBV2 with TRBJ2-1, with TRBD2 as a possible D gene (6 bases). Germline V gene lookup returns CDR1 SNHLY and CDR2 FYNNEI. The CDR3 sequence is 14 residues long. The ends were cut back, 5 bases at V and 0 bases at J, with 8 bases in the middle. CDR3 in DNA: TGTGCCAGCAGTCAGGAGGGCTCCTACAATGAGCAGTTCTTC. As protein: CASSQEGSYNEQFF. The entire variable domain, with the rest obtained from reference TRBV2 and TRBJ2-1, is as follows: EPEVTQTPSHQVTQMGQEVILRCVPISNHLYFYWYRQILGQKVEFLVSFYNNEISEKSEIFDDQFSVERPDGSNFTLKIRSTKLEDSAMYFCASSQEGSYNEQFFGPGTRLTVL.

The rearrangement uses TRBV9 and TRBJ1-1, with D possibly matching TRBD1 (5 bases). Germline values: CDR1 SGDLS, CDR2 YYNGEE. The CDR3 sequence is 13 residues long. V lost 7 bases and J 0 bases, leaving 10 bases between the germline ends. The CDR3, as DNA: TGTGCCAGCGCCCAACAGGTGAACACTGAAGCTTTCTTT. It specifies CASAQQVNTEAFF.

Note on this clone: An end of the junction differs from the germline gene, which may be a read error. CDR3 sequence (DNA): TGTGCTAGCAGCCTGGGACAGGCTGGCACAGATACGCAGTATTTT. Amino acids: CASSLGQAGTDTQYF. The genes are TRBV7-7 and TRBJ2-3, with 8 bases aligning to TRBD1. Germline V CDR1 and CDR2: SSHAT, FNYEAQ (reference sequence). The CDR3 runs 15 residues.

This clone was seen at least ten times. The chain links TRBV6-4 to TRBJ2-3, with a weak D call TRBD1 (6 bases). Germline V gives CDR1 MRHNA, CDR2 SNTAGT. CDR3 length equals 14 residues. Trimming shortened V by 0 bases and J by 4 bases, and 8 bases separated the two germline ends. CDR3 coding DNA: TGTGCCAGCAGTGACTCACAGGGAGCAGATACGCAGTATTTT. This gives the protein CASSDSQGADTQYF.